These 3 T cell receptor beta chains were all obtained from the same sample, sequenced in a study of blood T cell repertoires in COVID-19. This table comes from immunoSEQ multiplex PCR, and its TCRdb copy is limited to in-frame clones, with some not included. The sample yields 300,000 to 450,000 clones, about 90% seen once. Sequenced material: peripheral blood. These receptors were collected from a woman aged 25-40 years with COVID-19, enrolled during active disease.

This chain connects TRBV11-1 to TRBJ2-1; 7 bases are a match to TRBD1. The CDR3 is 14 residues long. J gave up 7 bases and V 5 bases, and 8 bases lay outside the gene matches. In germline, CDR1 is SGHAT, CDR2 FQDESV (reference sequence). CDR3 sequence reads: CASSPTGIWNEQFF. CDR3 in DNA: TGTGCCAGCAGCCCGACAGGGATTTGGAATGAGCAGTTCTTC.

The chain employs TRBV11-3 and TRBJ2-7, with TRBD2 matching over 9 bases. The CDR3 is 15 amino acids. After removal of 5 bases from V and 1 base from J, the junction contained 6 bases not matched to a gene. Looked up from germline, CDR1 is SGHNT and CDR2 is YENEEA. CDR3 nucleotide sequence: TGTGCCAGCAGCCATAGCGGGAGTACGTCCTACGAGCAGTACGTC. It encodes CASSHSGSTSYEQYV.

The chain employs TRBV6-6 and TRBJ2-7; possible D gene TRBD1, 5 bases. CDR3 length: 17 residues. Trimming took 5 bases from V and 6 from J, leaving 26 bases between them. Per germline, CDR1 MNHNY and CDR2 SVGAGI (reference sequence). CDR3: CASSPFSTASPWSEQYF. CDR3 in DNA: TGTGCCAGCAGTCCATTTTCGACAGCCTCCCCTTGGAGCGAGCAGTACTTC.